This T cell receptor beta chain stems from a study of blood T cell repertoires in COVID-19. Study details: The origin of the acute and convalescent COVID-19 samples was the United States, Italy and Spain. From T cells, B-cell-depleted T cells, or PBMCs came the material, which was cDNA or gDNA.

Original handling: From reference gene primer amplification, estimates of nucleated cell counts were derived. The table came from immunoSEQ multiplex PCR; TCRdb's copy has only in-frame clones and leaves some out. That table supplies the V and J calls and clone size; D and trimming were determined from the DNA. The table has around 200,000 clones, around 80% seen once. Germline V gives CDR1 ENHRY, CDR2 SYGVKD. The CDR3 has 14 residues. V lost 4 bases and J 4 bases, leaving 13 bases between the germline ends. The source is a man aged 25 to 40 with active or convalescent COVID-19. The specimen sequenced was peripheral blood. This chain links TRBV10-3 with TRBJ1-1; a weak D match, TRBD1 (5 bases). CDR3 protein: CAISAGVGVTEAFF. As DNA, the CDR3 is TGTGCCATCAGTGCGGGGGTAGGGGTCACTGAAGCTTTCTTT.